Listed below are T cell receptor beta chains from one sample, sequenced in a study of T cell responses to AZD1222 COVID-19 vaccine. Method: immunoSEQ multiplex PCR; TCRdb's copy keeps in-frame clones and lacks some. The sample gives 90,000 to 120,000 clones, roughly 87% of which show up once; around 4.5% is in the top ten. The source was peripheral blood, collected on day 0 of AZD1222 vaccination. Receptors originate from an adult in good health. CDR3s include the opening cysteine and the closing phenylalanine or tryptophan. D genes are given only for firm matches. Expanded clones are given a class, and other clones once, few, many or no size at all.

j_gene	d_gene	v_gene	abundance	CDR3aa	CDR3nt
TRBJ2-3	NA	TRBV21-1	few	CASSDKKVVIGTDTQYF	TGTGCCAGCAGCGATAAAAAGGTAGTTATCGGGACAGATACGCAGTATTTT
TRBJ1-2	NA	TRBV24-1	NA	CATSVTESYGYTF	TGTGCCACCAGTGTTACAGAATCCTATGGCTACACCTTC
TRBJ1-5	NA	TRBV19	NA	CASSIESGRPNQPQHF	TGTGCCAGTAGTATCGAATCGGGACGGCCCAATCAGCCCCAGCATTTT
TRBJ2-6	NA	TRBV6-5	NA	CASSLVSGANVLTF	TGTGCCAGCAGTTTGGTCTCTGGGGCCAACGTCCTGACTTTC
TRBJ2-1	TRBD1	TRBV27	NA	CASSLGQGAYNEQFF	TGTGCCAGCAGTTTAGGACAGGGGGCATACAATGAGCAGTTCTTC
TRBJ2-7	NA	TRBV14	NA	CASSQESRGQQYF	TGTGCCAGCAGCCAAGAGTCCAGGGGCCAGCAGTACTTC
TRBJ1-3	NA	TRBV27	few	CASISQSGNTIYF	TGTGCCAGCATTAGCCAATCTGGAAACACCATATATTTT
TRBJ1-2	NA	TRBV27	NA	CASSSGGGYTF	TGTGCCAGCAGTTCTGGTGGTGGCTACACCTTC
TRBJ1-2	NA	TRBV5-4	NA	CASSEELSSYGYTF	TGTGCCAGCAGCGAGGAGCTATCTTCCTATGGCTACACCTTC
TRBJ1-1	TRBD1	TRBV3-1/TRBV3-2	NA	CASSQFPGQEAFF	TGTGCCAGCAGCCAGTTTCCGGGACAGGAAGCTTTCTTT
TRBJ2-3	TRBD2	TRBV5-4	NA	CASSTPRGIRTDTQYF	TGTGCCAGCAGCACCCCGCGGGGGATTAGGACAGATACGCAGTATTTT
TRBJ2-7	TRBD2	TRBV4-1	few	CASSPSGTRSYEQYF	TGCGCCAGCAGCCCCTCCGGGACTAGAAGCTACGAGCAGTACTTC
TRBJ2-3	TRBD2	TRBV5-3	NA	CARSLAVTSGLSVNADTQYF	TGTGCCAGAAGCTTGGCAGTGACTAGCGGGCTTTCCGTTAACGCAGATACGCAGTATTTT
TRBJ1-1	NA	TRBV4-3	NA	CASSLSGLGTEAFF	TGCGCCAGCAGCCTCTCGGGGTTAGGCACTGAAGCTTTCTTT
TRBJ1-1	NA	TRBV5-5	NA	CASSLAPTEAFF	TGTGCCAGCAGCTTGGCTCCCACTGAAGCTTTCTTT
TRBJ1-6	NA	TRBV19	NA	CASSAGTHNSALHF	TGTGCCAGTAGCGCCGGGACCCATAATTCTGCCCTCCACTTT
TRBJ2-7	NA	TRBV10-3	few	CAISDFAGRNYEQYF	TGTGCCATCAGTGATTTTGCGGGACGGAACTACGAGCAGTACTTC
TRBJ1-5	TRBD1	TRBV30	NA	CAWSRQGASQPQHF	TGTGCCTGGAGTCGACAGGGGGCTAGTCAGCCCCAGCATTTT
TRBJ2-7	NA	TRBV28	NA	CASSFLYEQYF	TGTGCCAGCAGTTTCTTGTACGAGCAGTACTTC
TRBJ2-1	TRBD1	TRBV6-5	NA	CASRRATGKNEQFF	TGTGCCAGCCGAAGGGCGACAGGGAAGAATGAGCAGTTCTTC
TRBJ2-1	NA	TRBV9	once	CASSVVDSYNEQFF	TGTGCCAGCAGCGTAGTGGATAGCTACAATGAGCAGTTCTTC
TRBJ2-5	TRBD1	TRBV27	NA	CASSLDRETQYF	TGTGCCAGCAGTTTGGACAGGGAGACCCAGTACTTC
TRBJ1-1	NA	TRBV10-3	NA	CAISESSRKNTEAFF	TGTGCCATCAGTGAGTCGAGTAGGAAGAACACTGAAGCTTTCTTT
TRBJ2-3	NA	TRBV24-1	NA	CATSDLQGSTDTQYF	TGTGCCACCAGTGATTTGCAAGGTAGCACAGATACGCAGTATTTT